This T cell receptor beta chain derives from a study of early T cells in non-severe SARS-CoV-2 infection. As for the study in general: Sequencing of bulk RNA from unsorted whole blood was done, without chain pairing. Overall study findings and caveats: Private and CD4 specificities were missed by VDJdb matching, which favored anti-spike CD8 responses.

J gave up 0 bases and V 0 bases, and 5 bases lay outside the gene matches. The CDR3 has 17 amino acids. Germline CDR1 reads LGHDT; CDR2 reads YNNKEL (reference sequence). This clonotype has only a few counts. No antigen is known for it. Researchers tagged individual cDNA molecules with unique molecular identifiers. TCRdb analysed the 5' RACE reads with MiXCR anew, one entry per CDR3 protein. The data show around 53,000 distinct CDR3 sequences, less than 15% seen once. The J gene is TRBJ2-3, the V gene TRBV3-1; 8 bases align to TRBD1. This receptor was taken from an adult who was a healthcare worker with PCR-confirmed SARS-CoV-2 infection or an uninfected control (not recorded which). This sample comprised whole blood, obtained at baseline. CDR3 sequence (DNA): TGTGCCAGCAGCCAAGACCGGACAGGGCTTAGCACAGATACGCAGTATTTT. Its protein is CASSQDRTGLSTDTQYF.